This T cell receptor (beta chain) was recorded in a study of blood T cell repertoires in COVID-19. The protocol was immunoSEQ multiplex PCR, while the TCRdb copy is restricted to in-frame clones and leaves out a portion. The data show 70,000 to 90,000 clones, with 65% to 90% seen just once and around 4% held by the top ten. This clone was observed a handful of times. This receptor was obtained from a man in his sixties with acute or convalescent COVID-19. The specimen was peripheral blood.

Here the CDR3 reads CASSLFSGRYNEQFF. The CDR3 bases are TGTGCCAGCAGCTTGTTTAGCGGGAGATACAATGAGCAGTTCTTC. J is TRBJ2-1 and V is TRBV11-3, with TRBD2 matching over 9 bases. CDR3 length equals 15 residues. The germline V gene has CDR1 SGHNT and CDR2 YENEEA. V shed 3 bases and J 4 bases; nucleotides not matched to a gene: 4.